This T cell receptor (beta chain) was retrieved from a study of T-cell reconstitution after alpha-beta-depleted transplantation in children. Study-level points and caveats: TCRbeta diversity was high at day 60 in some patients (a result of surviving recipient T cells and thymic progenitors). About two months after transplant, alpha-beta T cells reportedly came from several hundred expanded graft clones.

TCRbeta library preparation incorporated unique molecular identifiers. MiXCR, applied by TCRdb to the PCR reads, yields one record per CDR3 protein. This sample yields about 980,000 distinct CDR3 sequences, of which about 31% are seen a single time; about 28% belongs to the top ten. The sample holds a few counts of this clonotype. What it recognizes is unknown. From germline, CDR1 is MNHEY and CDR2 SVGAGI. This CDR3 is built from 15 residues. The V gene lost 0 bases and the J gene lost 2 bases, with 11 bases spanning the gap. This TCR was recovered from a boy in the first two years of life who had a stem cell transplant for SCID, so the T cells may come from the graft donor. The sample was PBMCs, mostly from graft donor cells, taken 360 days after TCRalphabeta/CD19-depleted stem cell transplant. The chain uses TRBV6-5 and TRBJ2-7, with a weak D call TRBD2 (6 bases). CDR3 sequence reads: CASSYSTPGAYEQYF. The CDR3 DNA reads TGTGCCAGCAGTTACTCCACACCGGGGGCCTACGAGCAGTACTTC.